The next 30 T cell receptor beta chains were all read from a single sample in a study of graft-versus-host responses after intestinal transplantation. Processed graft tissue released its intraepithelial and lamina propria lymphocytes. Profiling relied on immunoSEQ multiplex PCR, and the TCRdb table lists in-frame clones only, not all of them. Among approximately 5,000 clones, about 80% were seen once, and the ten largest hold around 7.3%. The sample in question was ileum tissue, obtained around 230 days after intestinal transplant. The receptor set was obtained from a human patient who received an intestinal transplant, so some T cells may come from the graft donor.

In its sample, this clone was seen a few times. The gene calls are TRBV9 and TRBJ2-3; TRBD1 or TRBD2 may be the D gene (5 bases each). The V end was cut by 0 bases, the J end by 0 bases, with 11 bases between. The CDR3 spans 16 residues. The germline gives CDR1 SGDLS, CDR2 YYNGEE. As DNA, the CDR3 is TGTGCCAGCAGCGTAGCGGGGCTCCTTAGCACAGATACGCAGTATTTT. This gives the protein CASSVAGLLSTDTQYF. Together with reference TRBV9 and TRBJ2-3, the CDR3 gives the full variable domain: DSGVTQTPKHLITATGQRVTLRCSPRSGDLSVYWYQQSLDQGLQFLIQYYNGEERAKGNILERFSAQQFPDLHSELNLSSLELGDSALYFCASSVAGLLSTDTQYFGPGTRLTVL.

V gene TRBV5-6 combines with J gene TRBJ1-2, with D hard to call. Germline-derived CDR1 and CDR2 are SGHDT and YYEEEE. V was shortened by 1 base and J by 8 bases, with 12 bases between the two germline ends. The CDR3 contains 13 residues. The CDR3 DNA is TGTGCCAGCAGCTTGCCAGGTCTGCTCGGCTACACCTTC. This sequence encodes CASSLPGLLGYTF.

The rearrangement uses TRBV6-5 and TRBJ1-2; D remains unclear. The ends were cut back, 0 bases at V and 4 bases at J, with 15 bases in the middle. This CDR3 is 16 amino acids long. CDR1 MNHEY and CDR2 SVGAGI come from the germline V gene. This chain's CDR3 is CASSYSNSRRSYGYTF. The CDR3 region has the DNA TGTGCCAGCAGTTACTCGAATAGCAGGAGAAGCTATGGCTACACCTTC.

The chain has TRBV7-2 and TRBJ2-7, with D maybe TRBD2 (5 bases). V lost 3 bases to trimming and J lost 2 bases, with 11 bases between them. CDR3 size: 14 residues. Germline lookup yields CDR1 SGHTA and CDR2 FQGNSA. The CDR3 spells CASSFTGSAYEQYF. In nucleotides, the CDR3 is TGTGCCAGCAGCTTCACGGGGTCAGCCTACGAGCAGTACTTC.

V gene TRBV2 combines with J gene TRBJ1-3; 11 bases map to TRBD1. The CDR3 is 14 amino acids. Germline V gene data show CDR1 as SNHLY and CDR2 as FYNNEI. Unmatched junction bases numbered 6, after V lost 8 bases and J lost 6 bases. CDR3 in DNA: TGTGCCAGCCGAGGACAGGGGGCAAAAAACACCATATATTTT. Its translation: CASRGQGAKNTIYF.

The genes are TRBV28 and TRBJ2-2, with TRBD2 as a possible D gene (5 bases). There are 12 residues in the CDR3. Germline V gene lookup returns CDR1 MDHEN and CDR2 SYDVKM. The ends were cut back, 7 bases at V and 8 bases at J, with 11 bases in the middle. The CDR3: CASKPGVGELFF. The CDR3 region has the DNA TGTGCCAGCAAACCCGGGGTTGGGGAGCTGTTTTTT. The full variable domain, completed using reference TRBV28 and TRBJ2-2, is DVKVTQSSRYLVKRTGEKVFLECVQDMDHENMFWYRQDPGLGLRLIYFSYDVKMKEKGDIPEGYSVSREKKERFSLILESASTNQTSMYLCASKPGVGELFFGEGSRLTVL.

This chain connects TRBV6-4 to TRBJ2-3; 10 bases line up with TRBD1. Germline V lookup: CDR1 MRHNA, CDR2 SNTAGT. The CDR3 is 14 residues long. Losses at the gene ends were 2 bases for V and 4 bases for J; bases not matched to a gene: 0. CDR3 residues: CASSDGQGADTQYF. In nucleotides, the CDR3 is TGTGCCAGCAGTGACGGACAGGGGGCAGATACGCAGTATTTT.

This chain connects TRBV7-3 to TRBJ1-3; D perhaps matches TRBD1 (5 bases). This CDR3 contains 20 residues. CDR1 and CDR2 (germline): SGHTA, FQGTGA. With 4 bases removed from V and 0 bases from J, the gap between germline ends came to 25 bases. This CDR3 is CASSCRDRGSITFSGNTIYF. The CDR3 DNA follows: TGTGCCAGCAGCTGTCGGGACCGAGGATCTATTACCTTCTCTGGAAACACCATATATTTT.

In its sample, this clone was seen once. The rearrangement uses TRBV9 and TRBJ2-3, with 8 bases aligning to TRBD2. The germline gives CDR1 SGDLS, CDR2 YYNGEE. V trimming: 2 bases; J trimming: 1 base; junction bases outside the gene matches: 6. This CDR3 is built from 16 residues. The CDR3 sequence: CASSVGIGGGTDTQYF. In DNA, the CDR3 is TGTGCCAGCAGCGTTGGGATCGGGGGGGGCACAGATACGCAGTATTTT.

On this clone itself: This sample also contains other DNA sequences that code for the same CDR3. The rearrangement joins TRBV6-1 to TRBJ2-5; D is uncertain. The V and J ends lost 2 bases and 5 bases respectively, with 3 bases between them. The CDR3 has 11 amino acids. The germline V gene has CDR1 MNHNS and CDR2 SASEGT. The CDR3 bases are TGTGCCAGCAGTGAATGGGAGACCCAGTACTTC. This sequence encodes CASSEWETQYF.

Details on this clone: The same CDR3 also results from other DNA sequences found in this sample. The rearrangement joins TRBV30 to TRBJ1-1; the D gene is possibly TRBD1 (5 bases). Germline V gene data show CDR1 as GTSNPN and CDR2 as SVGIG (reference sequence). Trimming left V 0 bases short and J 1 base short, with 6 bases between. This CDR3 spans 13 amino acids. CDR3 amino acids: CAWSVGGNTEAFF. CDR3 nucleotide sequence: TGTGCCTGGAGTGTGGGGGGGAACACTGAAGCTTTCTTT.

The chain has TRBV9 and TRBJ1-6; 12 bases are shared with TRBD1. This CDR3 region has 18 residues. V lost 4 bases and J lost 7; bases outside the gene matches: 12. Germline V CDR1 and CDR2: SGDLS, YYNGEE. In nucleotides, the CDR3 is TGTGCCAGCAGCCCCCACGGGGGGGGGACAGGGGGCAATTCACCCCTCCACTTT. Protein product: CASSPHGGGTGGNSPLHF.

The chain joins TRBV5-1 to TRBJ2-4; D not certain. CDR1 is SGHRS and CDR2 is YFSETQ in the germline V gene. This CDR3 comprises 15 residues. V was trimmed by 0 bases and J by 1 base, leaving 8 bases between them. CDR3 coding DNA: TGCGCCAGCAGCTTGGGAGATGCGGCCAAAAACATTCAGTACTTC. Its protein is CASSLGDAAKNIQYF.

This chain connects TRBV6-6 to TRBJ1-6; D may be TRBD1 (5 bases). Trimming took off 8 bases at V and 8 bases at J, with 13 bases between the two ends. The CDR3 runs to 13 residues. Germline CDR1 and CDR2: MNHNY and SVGAGI (reference sequence). This CDR3 reads CASPAGVDSPLHF. CDR3 DNA sequence: TGTGCCAGCCCCGCGGGGGTCGATTCACCCCTCCACTTT.

The J gene is TRBJ2-1, the V gene TRBV7-6, with D uncertain. This CDR3 has 13 amino acids. The germline CDR1 and CDR2 sequences are SGHVS and FNYEAQ. The V gene lost 7 bases and the J gene lost 2 bases, with 9 bases spanning the gap. The CDR3 spells CASTLPAYNEQFF. The CDR3 DNA follows: TGTGCCAGCACCCTCCCGGCCTACAATGAGCAGTTCTTC.

The chain uses TRBV4-3 and TRBJ1-1; D gene uncertain. The CDR3 length is 15 residues. Germline CDR1 is LGHNA and CDR2 is YSLEER. Trimming removed 0 bases at V and 3 bases at J, with 11 bases between. As DNA, the CDR3 is TGCGCCAGCAGCCAAGAATCTGACGGATACACTGAAGCTTTCTTT. This translates into CASSQESDGYTEAFF.

The sample holds a few counts of this clone. DNA of the CDR3: TGTGCCCTAGATGTGGGGACCTCCTCAATACCCCTCCACTTT. Translation: CALDVGTSSIPLHF. The chain combines TRBV30 with TRBJ1-6; possible D gene TRBD1, 5 bases. Germline V gene data show CDR1 as GTSNPN and CDR2 as SVGIG (reference sequence). The CDR3 covers 14 residues. V dropped 8 bases and J dropped 12 bases, with 23 bases sitting between them.

The rearrangement uses TRBV6-7 and TRBJ1-5; the D gene is possibly TRBD1 (5 bases). TRBV6-7 is given ORF status, its function remaining uncertain. V lost 6 bases and J lost 2, with 14 bases in between. The CDR3 contains 15 residues. This CDR3 is CASSPPRGGNQPQHF. CDR3 bases: TGTGCCAGCAGCCCGCCTCGGGGGGGCAATCAGCCCCAGCATTTT.

This clone was counted only a few times. The J gene is TRBJ1-4, the V gene TRBV11-2; D is unclear. V lost 5 bases, J lost 4 bases, and 14 bases lay in between. Per germline, CDR1 SGHAT and CDR2 FQNNGV. This CDR3 has 15 residues. The CDR3 here is CASSLRRLINEKLFF. DNA for the CDR3: TGTGCCAGCAGCCTTCGACGGTTGATTAATGAAAAACTGTTTTTT. The whole variable domain, remainder taken from reference TRBV11-2 and TRBJ1-4, is EAGVAQSPRYKIIEKRQSVAFWCNPISGHATLYWYQQILGQGPKLLIQFQNNGVVDDSQLPKDRFSAERLKGVDSTLKIQPAKLEDSAVYLCASSLRRLINEKLFFGSGTQLSVL.

This clone was observed a few times. The chain combines TRBV7-3 with TRBJ1-5, with a tentative D call TRBD1 (6 bases). Germline CDR1 and CDR2: SGHTA and FQGTGA. V shed 5 bases and J shed 3 bases, with 14 bases lying between them. The CDR3 spans 15 residues. CDR3 protein: CASSETDSSNQPQHF. Written as DNA, the CDR3 is TGTGCCAGCAGCGAAACGGACAGTTCCAATCAGCCCCAGCATTTT.

This chain joins TRBV19 and TRBJ1-2; 10 bases fit TRBD1. The germline CDR1 and CDR2 sequences are LNHDA and SQIVND (reference sequence). The junction had 14 bases not matched to a gene; V was cut back by 10 bases and J by 6 bases. The CDR3 covers 15 residues. CDR3 sequence: CATYPPPGQGNGYTF. The CDR3 DNA is TGTGCCACCTATCCCCCCCCGGGACAGGGGAATGGCTACACCTTC.

The chain has TRBV9 and TRBJ1-3, with TRBD1 identical over 7 bases. The CDR3 totals 14 residues. Germline-derived CDR1 and CDR2 are SGDLS and YYNGEE. V shed 4 bases, J shed 0 bases, and the junction held 1 base outside the gene matches. The CDR3 is CASSRQGSGNTIYF. In nucleotides, the CDR3 is TGTGCCAGCAGCCGACAGGGCTCTGGAAACACCATATATTTT.

The chain links TRBV6-5 to TRBJ2-7, with TRBD2 matching over 8 bases. V gave up 8 bases and J gave up 0 bases; unmatched junction bases: 9. The CDR3 covers 15 residues. Germline loops: CDR1 MNHEY, CDR2 SVGAGI. CDR3 loop: CASGPTSDSSYEQYF. The CDR3 DNA sequence: TGTGCCAGCGGGCCGACTAGCGACAGCTCCTACGAGCAGTACTTC.

The chain links TRBV5-1 to TRBJ1-1, with D possibly TRBD1 on 6 matching bases. V was cut by 2 bases and J by 1 base, with 12 bases left in between. The CDR3 contains 15 residues. CDR1 SGHRS and CDR2 YFSETQ come from the germline V gene. CDR3 region: CASSFRTGRNTEAFF. The CDR3 DNA reads TGCGCCAGCAGCTTCAGAACAGGGCGGAACACTGAAGCTTTCTTT. The variable domain in full, with the rest retrieved from reference TRBV5-1 and TRBJ1-1, is KAGVTQTPRYLIKTRGQQVTLSCSPISGHRSVSWYQQTPGQGLQFLFEYFSETQRNKGNFPGRFSGRQFSNSRSEMNVSTLELGDSALYLCASSFRTGRNTEAFFGQGTRLTVV.

With respect to this clone: A much larger clone differs from this one at a single base, so this may be a read error. This rearrangement joins TRBV27 to TRBJ1-1, with a tentative D call TRBD1 (5 bases). Germline V gene sequence: CDR1 MNHEY, CDR2 SMNVEV (reference sequence). The CDR3 extends over 13 amino acids. The chain's CDR3 is CAGSIGGGTEAFF. DNA for the CDR3: TGTGCCGGCAGTATCGGGGGGGGCACTGAAGCTTTCTTT.

The genes are TRBV4-2 and TRBJ1-3; D gene unclear. Looked up from germline, CDR1 is LGHNA and CDR2 is YNFKEQ. The CDR3 has 17 residues. V lost 0 bases and J 0 bases, leaving 12 bases between the germline ends. In DNA, the CDR3 is TGTGCCAGCAGCCAAGATATCACCTGGAGCTCTGGAAACACCATATATTTT. Amino acids: CASSQDITWSSGNTIYF.

This clone appeared a few times. This chain joins TRBV7-4 and TRBJ1-5; tentative D call: TRBD1 (5 bases). CDR3 length equals 15 residues. CDR1 and CDR2 (germline): SGHVT, SQSDAQ. V shed 3 bases and J shed 1 base, with 10 bases lying between them. The CDR3 DNA reads as TGTGCCAGCAGCTTGAGCGACAGCAGCAATCAGCCCCAGCATTTT. Translation gives CASSLSDSSNQPQHF.

The chain combines TRBV4-1 with TRBJ1-1; D is uncertain. This CDR3 has 11 residues. Per the germline V gene, CDR1 is MGHRA and CDR2 is YSYEKL. V was pared by 3 bases and J by 6 bases, with 5 bases between. CDR3 region: CASSHNPEAFF. The CDR3 DNA sequence: TGCGCCAGCAGCCATAATCCTGAAGCTTTCTTT.

The sample holds a few counts of this clone. The J gene is TRBJ2-7, the V gene TRBV7-9; D perhaps matches TRBD2 (6 bases). Deletions cut 7 bases from V and 2 bases from J, with 15 bases between. Looked up from germline, CDR1 is SEHNR and CDR2 is FQNEAQ (reference sequence). The CDR3 sequence is 14 residues long. This CDR3 is CASTWRGGPYEQYF. The CDR3 bases are TGTGCCAGCACCTGGAGGGGAGGTCCCTACGAGCAGTACTTC.

In the case of this clone: One junction end disagrees with the germline gene, perhaps due to a read error. The chain employs TRBV28 and TRBJ2-7; D possibly matches TRBD1 or TRBD2 (5 bases each). The CDR3 is made up of 12 amino acids. Germline lookup yields CDR1 MDHEN and CDR2 SYDVKM. CDR3 residues: CASSFGTGPPSF. In DNA, the CDR3 is TGTGCCAGCAGTTTCGGGACCGGGCCTCCCTCCTTC. The full variable domain, in which reference TRBV28 and TRBJ2-7 provide the parts outside the CDR3, is DVKVTQSSRYLVKRTGEKVFLECVQDMDHENMFWYRQDPGLGLRLIYFSYDVKMKEKGDIPEGYSVSREKKERFSLILESASTNQTSMYLCASSFGTGPPSFGPGTRLTVT.